This T cell receptor (beta chain) originates from a study of glioma-infiltrating T cells. Study conclusions and caveats: Above-expected tissue-blood divergence occurred in all gliomas, most in low-grade ones. Only very few CDR3 sequences appeared in both tissue and blood.

Amplification of TCR alpha and beta CDR3 regions from RNA used iRepertoire nested multiplex PCR. For one-step reverse transcription and amplification, 100-400 ng of tissue mRNA or PBMC total RNA was used. TCRdb recomputed calls from the multiplex PCR reads with MiXCR, one row per CDR3 protein. The table has under 200,000 distinct CDR3 sequences, around 40% seen once; the top ten hold roughly 5.2%. Germline V lookup: CDR1 SGHTA, CDR2 FQGNSA. The V segment lost 8 bases and the J segment 3 bases; nucleotides outside the gene matches: 7. The CDR3 runs to 15 residues. This clonotype was detected ten times or more. No antigen is known for it.

Sequencing was done on a sample of glioma tissue, nonneoplastic brain tissue, or PBMCs (not recorded which). This clonotype originated in a human donor with low-grade glioma or glioblastoma, undergoing nonglioma brain surgery, or in good health (not recorded which). V is TRBV7-2 and J is TRBJ2-1; 10 nucleotides line up with TRBD2. The chain's CDR3 is CASLIAGGGYNEQFF. As DNA, the CDR3 is TGTGCCAGCCTGATAGCGGGAGGAGGCTACAATGAGCAGTTCTTC. The full variable domain, completed using reference TRBV7-2 and TRBJ2-1, is GAGVSQSPSNKVTEKGKDVELRCDPISGHTALYWYRQSLGQGLEFLIYFQGNSAPDKSGLPSDRFSAERTGGSVSTLTIQRTQQEDSAVYLCASLIAGGGYNEQFFGPGTRLTVL.